A single sample gave rise to the 4 T cell receptor beta chains below, sequenced in a study of identical twins. TCRdb processed the 5' RACE reads anew with MiXCR; each CDR3 protein has one entry. This sample has about 1.7 million distinct CDR3 sequences, with under 35% found just once. The source material was cord blood. The receptors stem from a newborn girl in good health.

The rearrangement uses TRBV20-1 and TRBJ1-5, with unresolved D. V lost 7 bases, J lost 3 bases, and 16 bases lay in between. The CDR3 extends over 14 amino acids. Germline values: CDR1 DFQATT, CDR2 SNEGSKA (reference sequence). CDR3 sequence reads: CSVPSLGFNQPQHF. In DNA form, the CDR3 reads TGCAGTGTACCGTCGCTGGGGTTCAATCAGCCCCAGCATTTT.

This clonotype has at least ten counts. A much larger clonotype is one base distant, so this may be a read error. The chain carries TRBV2 and TRBJ2-7, with D tentatively TRBD1 (5 bases). Germline V lookup: CDR1 SNHLY, CDR2 FYNNEI. The V end was cut by 6 bases, the J end by 3 bases, with 9 bases between. This CDR3 is built from 12 residues. The CDR3 reads CASSPTVYEQYF. The CDR3 coding sequence is TGTGCCAGCAGCCCGACAGTCTACGAGCAGTACTTC.

The chain joins TRBV12-3 or TRBV12-4 to TRBJ2-7; 12 nucleotides match TRBD2. Trimming cost V 3 bases and J 7 bases; bases outside gene matches: 13. CDR3 length: 17 residues. The CDR3 region is CASSLSGLAGLDNEQYF. CDR3 nucleotides: TGTGCCAGCAGTTTGTCGGGACTAGCGGGTCTCGACAATGAGCAGTACTTC.

This clonotype came up a few times. The CDR3 reads CAISERESSYNEQYF. In DNA, the CDR3 is TGTGCCATCAGTGAGCGGGAGAGCTCCTACAATGAGCAGTACTTC. This chain uses TRBV10-3 with TRBJ2-1; possible D gene TRBD2, 6 bases. The DNA matches TRBJ2-7 better at its end, which makes the J call doubtful. The CDR3 is made up of 15 amino acids. Germline-derived CDR1 and CDR2 are ENHRY and SYGVKD.